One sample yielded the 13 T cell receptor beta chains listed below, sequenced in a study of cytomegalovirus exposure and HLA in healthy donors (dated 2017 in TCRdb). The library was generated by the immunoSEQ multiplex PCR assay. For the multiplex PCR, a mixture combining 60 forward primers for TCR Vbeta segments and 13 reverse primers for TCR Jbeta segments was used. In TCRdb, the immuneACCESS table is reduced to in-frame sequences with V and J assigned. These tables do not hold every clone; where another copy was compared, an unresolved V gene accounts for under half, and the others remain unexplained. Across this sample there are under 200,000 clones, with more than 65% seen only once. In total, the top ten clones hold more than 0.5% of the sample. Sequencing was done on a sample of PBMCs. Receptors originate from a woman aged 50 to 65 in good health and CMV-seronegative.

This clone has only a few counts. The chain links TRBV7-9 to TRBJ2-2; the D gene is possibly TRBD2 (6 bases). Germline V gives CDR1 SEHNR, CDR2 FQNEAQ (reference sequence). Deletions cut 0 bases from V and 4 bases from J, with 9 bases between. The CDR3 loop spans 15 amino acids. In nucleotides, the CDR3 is TGTGCCAGCAGCTTAGCGGGGACTGTCACCGGGGAGCTGTTTTTT. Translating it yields CASSLAGTVTGELFF.

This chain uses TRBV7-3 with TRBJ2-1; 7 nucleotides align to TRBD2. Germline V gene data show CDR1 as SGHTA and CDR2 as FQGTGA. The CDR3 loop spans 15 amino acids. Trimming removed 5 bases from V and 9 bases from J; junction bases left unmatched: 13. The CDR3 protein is CASSPAGAGLGEQFF. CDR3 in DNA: TGTGCCAGCAGCCCGGCTGGAGCGGGATTGGGTGAGCAGTTCTTC.

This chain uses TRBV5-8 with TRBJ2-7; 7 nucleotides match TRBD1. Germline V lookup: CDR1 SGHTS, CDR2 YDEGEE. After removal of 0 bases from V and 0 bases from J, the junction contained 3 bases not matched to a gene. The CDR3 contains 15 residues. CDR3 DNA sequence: TGTGCCAGCAGCTTGGTGCCAGGGGGCTCCTACGAGCAGTACTTC. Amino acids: CASSLVPGGSYEQYF.

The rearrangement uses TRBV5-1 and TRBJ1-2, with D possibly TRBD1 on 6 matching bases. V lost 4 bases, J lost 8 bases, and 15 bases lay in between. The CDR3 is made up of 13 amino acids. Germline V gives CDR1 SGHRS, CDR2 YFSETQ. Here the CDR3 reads CASSTDQGRGYTF. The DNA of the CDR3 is TGCGCCAGCAGCACCGATCAGGGGCGCGGCTACACCTTC.

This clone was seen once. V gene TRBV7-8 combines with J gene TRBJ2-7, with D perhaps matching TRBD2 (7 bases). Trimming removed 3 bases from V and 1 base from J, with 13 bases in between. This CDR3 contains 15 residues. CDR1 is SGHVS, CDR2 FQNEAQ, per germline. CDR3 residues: CASSFGGGRSYEQYF. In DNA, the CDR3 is TGTGCCAGCAGCTTTGGGGGCGGGAGATCCTACGAGCAGTACTTC.

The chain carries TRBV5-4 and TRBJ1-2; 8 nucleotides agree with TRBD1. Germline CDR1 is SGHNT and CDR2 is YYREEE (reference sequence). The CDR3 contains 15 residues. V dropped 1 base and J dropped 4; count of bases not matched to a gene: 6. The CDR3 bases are TGTGCCAGCAGCTTGAGGACAGGGCCAGCCTATGGCTACACCTTC. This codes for CASSLRTGPAYGYTF. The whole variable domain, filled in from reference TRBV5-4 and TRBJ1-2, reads ETGVTQSPTHLIKTRGQQVTLRCSSQSGHNTVSWYQQALGQGPQFIFQYYREEENGRGNFPPRFSGLQFPNYSSELNVNALELDDSALYLCASSLRTGPAYGYTFGSGTRLTVV.

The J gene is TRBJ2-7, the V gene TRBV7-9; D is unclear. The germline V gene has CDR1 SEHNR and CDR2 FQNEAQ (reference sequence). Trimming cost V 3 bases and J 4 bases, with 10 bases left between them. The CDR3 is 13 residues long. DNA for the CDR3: TGTGCCAGCAGCTTCAATAACACGTACGAGCAGTACTTC. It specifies CASSFNNTYEQYF.

CDR3 bases: TGTGCCAGCAGCCCAGGACAGGGAGTTTCCTACGAGCAGTACTTC. Its protein product is CASSPGQGVSYEQYF. V is TRBV16 and J is TRBJ2-7; 8 positions agree with TRBD1. The CDR3 contains 15 residues. V dropped 4 bases and J dropped 1; count of bases not matched to a gene: 6. CDR1 and CDR2 (germline): KGHSY, FQNENV. The full variable domain, completed using reference TRBV16 and TRBJ2-7, is GEEVAQTPKHLVRGEGQKAKLYCAPIKGHSYVFWYQQVLKNEFKFLISFQNENVFDETGMPKERFSAKCLPNSPCSLEIQATKLEDSAVYFCASSPGQGVSYEQYFGPGTRLTVT.

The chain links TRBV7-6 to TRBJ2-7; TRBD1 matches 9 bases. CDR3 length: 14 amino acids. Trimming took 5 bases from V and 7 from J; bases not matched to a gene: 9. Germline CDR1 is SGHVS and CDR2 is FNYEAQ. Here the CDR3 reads CASSPGQGFGEQYF. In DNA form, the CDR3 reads TGTGCCAGCAGCCCGGGACAGGGTTTTGGTGAGCAGTACTTC.

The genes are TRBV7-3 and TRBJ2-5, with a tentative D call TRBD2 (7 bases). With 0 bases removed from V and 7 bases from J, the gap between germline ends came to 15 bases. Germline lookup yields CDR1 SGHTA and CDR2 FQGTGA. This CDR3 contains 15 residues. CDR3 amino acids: CASSLTGGPLVTQYF. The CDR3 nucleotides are TGTGCCAGCAGCTTAACCGGGGGGCCCCTCGTGACCCAGTACTTC.

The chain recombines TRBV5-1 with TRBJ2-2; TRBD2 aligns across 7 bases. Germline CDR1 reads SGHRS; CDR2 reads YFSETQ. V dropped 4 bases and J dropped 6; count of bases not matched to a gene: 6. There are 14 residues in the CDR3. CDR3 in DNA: TGCGCCAGCAGCACTGTGGGGGGGGCCGGGGAGCTGTTTTTT. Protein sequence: CASSTVGGAGELFF.

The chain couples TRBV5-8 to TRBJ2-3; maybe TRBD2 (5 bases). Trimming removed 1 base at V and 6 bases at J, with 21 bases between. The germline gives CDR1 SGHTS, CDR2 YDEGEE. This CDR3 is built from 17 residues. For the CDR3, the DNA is TGTGCCAGCAGCTTGTCGGGGTTGAGAACCCGCTCCGATACGCAGTATTTT. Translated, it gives CASSLSGLRTRSDTQYF.

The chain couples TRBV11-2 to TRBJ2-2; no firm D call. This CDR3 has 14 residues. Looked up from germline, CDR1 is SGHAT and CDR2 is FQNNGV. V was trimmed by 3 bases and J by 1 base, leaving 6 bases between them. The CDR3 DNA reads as TGTGCCAGCAGCTTTTCAGAGAACACCGGGGAGCTGTTTTTT. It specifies CASSFSENTGELFF.